The 18 T cell receptor beta chains below were found in one sample sequenced in a study of shared clonotypes between healthy human individuals. Measured with immunoSEQ multiplex PCR; TCRdb has only the in-frame clones, and not every one. Of more than 500,000 clones listed, about 96% are singletons. The specimen sequenced was naive CD4+ T cells sorted from blood. Subset defined: CD45RA+ positively selected. The receptors were gathered from a woman in her twenties or thirties in good health.

Note on this clone: The sample contains more than one DNA sequence encoding this CDR3. The chain combines TRBV27 with TRBJ1-3; 7 bases are shared with TRBD1. V gave up 6 bases and J gave up 1 base; unmatched junction bases: 6. The CDR3 is 15 amino acids. The germline CDR1 and CDR2 sequences are MNHEY and SMNVEV (reference sequence). CDR3 nucleotides: TGTGCCAGCAGCCTAAGACAGGGTTCTGGAAACACCATATATTTT. The encoded protein is CASSLRQGSGNTIYF.

This rearrangement joins TRBV14 to TRBJ2-5; 7 positions agree with TRBD2. Judging by the DNA end, TRBJ2-7 fits better; the J call may be wrong. The CDR3 runs 17 residues. Germline CDR1 is SGHDN and CDR2 is FVKESK. The chain's CDR3 is CASSQDLGAGSSYEQYF. DNA of the CDR3: TGTGCCAGCAGCCAAGATCTCGGAGCGGGAAGCTCCTACGAGCAGTACTTC.

The chain employs TRBV9 and TRBJ1-2; tentative D call: TRBD1 (5 bases). Trimming cost V 4 bases and J 0 bases, with 16 bases left between them. The CDR3 runs 16 residues. Germline-derived CDR1 and CDR2 are SGDLS and YYNGEE. CDR3 sequence reads: CASSSPWDWANYGYTF. CDR3 bases: TGTGCCAGCAGCTCTCCGTGGGACTGGGCTAACTATGGCTACACCTTC.

This clone was observed once. The CDR3 nucleotides read TGTGCCAGCAGCCAATCCCAGATAGCCAAAAACATTCAGTACTTC. Its protein product is CASSQSQIAKNIQYF. J is TRBJ2-4 and V is TRBV14; D is unclear. This CDR3 contains 15 residues. V lost 2 bases and J lost 0, with 8 bases in between. Germline values: CDR1 SGHDN, CDR2 FVKESK.

The chain couples TRBV14 to TRBJ1-4; no firm D call. Trimming removed 0 bases from V and 0 bases from J, with 5 bases in between. Germline loops: CDR1 SGHDN, CDR2 FVKESK. The CDR3 runs 15 residues. CDR3 coding DNA: TGTGCCAGCAGCCAAGATCGGCCAACTAATGAAAAACTGTTTTTT. Protein sequence: CASSQDRPTNEKLFF.

This chain joins TRBV19 and TRBJ1-2, with 7 bases fitting TRBD1. CDR1 is LNHDA, CDR2 SQIVND, per germline (reference sequence). This CDR3 region has 16 residues. V gave up 7 bases and J gave up 1 base; unmatched junction bases: 12. CDR3 in amino acids: CASTAGDRISNYGYTF. As DNA, the CDR3 is TGTGCCAGTACCGCGGGGGACAGAATTAGTAACTATGGCTACACCTTC.

V gene TRBV2 combines with J gene TRBJ2-5, with D tentatively TRBD2 (5 bases). Germline-derived CDR1 and CDR2 are SNHLY and FYNNEI. The V and J ends lost 1 base and 3 bases respectively, with 9 bases between them. This CDR3 spans 14 amino acids. CDR3 coding DNA: TGTGCCAGCAGTGAAGGGAGGCGAAAAGAGACCCAGTACTTC. The encoded protein is CASSEGRRKETQYF.

V gene TRBV19 combines with J gene TRBJ2-2, with TRBD2 matching 14 bases. The CDR3 has 17 residues. The germline V gene has CDR1 LNHDA and CDR2 SQIVND (reference sequence). V gave up 4 bases and J gave up 8 bases; unmatched junction bases: 9. The CDR3 sequence: CASSTKGTSGSVGELFF. CDR3 bases: TGTGCCAGTAGTACCAAAGGGACTAGCGGGAGTGTGGGGGAGCTGTTTTTT.

V gene TRBV7-9 combines with J gene TRBJ1-5; D is undetermined. Looked up from germline, CDR1 is SEHNR and CDR2 is FQNEAQ (reference sequence). The CDR3 extends over 14 amino acids. V was pared by 3 bases and J by 2 bases, with 8 bases between. The CDR3 region is CASSFESGNQPQHF. Here the CDR3 DNA reads TGTGCCAGCAGCTTTGAGTCGGGCAATCAGCCCCAGCATTTT.

This chain uses TRBV5-8 with TRBJ1-2; D perhaps matches TRBD1 (5 bases). The CDR3 is made up of 16 amino acids. With 4 bases removed from V and 2 bases from J, the gap between germline ends came to 18 bases. Germline V lookup: CDR1 SGHTS, CDR2 YDEGEE. CDR3 coding DNA: TGTGCCAGCAGCCCGGGCGGGGGGACCCAGAACTATGGCTACACCTTC. The encoded protein is CASSPGGGTQNYGYTF. Looking up the rest from reference TRBV5-8 and TRBJ1-2 gives the full variable domain: EAGVTQSPTHLIKTRGQQATLRCSPISGHTSVYWYQQALGLGLQFLLWYDEGEERNRGNFPPRFSGRQFPNYSSELNVNALELEDSALYLCASSPGGGTQNYGYTFGSGTRLTVV.

The chain is built from TRBV12-1 and TRBJ2-7; the D call of TRBD1 is as the table states it, not checked on the DNA. TRBV12-1 represents a pseudogene. The length of the CDR3 is 16 residues. CDR3 loop: CASSGEAQGAAYEQYF. CDR3 coding DNA: TGTGCCAGCAGCGGAGAAGCACAGGGGGCGGCCTACGAGCAGTACTTC.

The J gene is TRBJ2-1, the V gene TRBV6-4; D perhaps matches TRBD2 (6 bases). V was cut by 8 bases and J by 0 bases, with 17 bases left in between. Germline assignment: CDR1 MRHNA and CDR2 SNTAGT. The CDR3 runs to 16 residues. CDR3 region: CASSPRRDSSYNEQFF. As DNA, the CDR3 is TGTGCCAGCTCCCCCCGGCGGGATAGCTCCTACAATGAGCAGTTCTTC.

V usage is TRBV27 and J usage is TRBJ2-7; TRBD2 aligns across 7 bases. Germline values: CDR1 MNHEY, CDR2 SMNVEV (reference sequence). V shed 3 bases, J shed 7 bases, and the junction held 6 bases outside the gene matches. The CDR3 is 13 amino acids. The CDR3 DNA is TGTGCCAGCAGTTTGGGGAGGGGCGGAGAGCAGTACTTC. Protein sequence: CASSLGRGGEQYF.

The chain carries TRBV28 and TRBJ1-2; no clear D gene. The CDR3 extends over 13 amino acids. The germline CDR1 and CDR2 sequences are MDHEN and SYDVKM. V lost 4 bases, J lost 4 bases, and 10 bases lay in between. CDR3 DNA sequence: TGTGCCAGCAGTTCCGCGTTAATCTATGGCTACACCTTC. This translates into CASSSALIYGYTF.

The chain recombines TRBV19 with TRBJ2-2, with 7 bases fitting TRBD2. The CDR3 length is 16 residues. CDR1 and CDR2 from the germline V gene are LNHDA and SQIVND (reference sequence). V trimming: 4 bases; J trimming: 4 bases; junction bases outside the gene matches: 9. The CDR3 coding sequence is TGTGCCAGTAGTACTGGCGGGAGAAAGGGCACCGGGGAGCTGTTTTTT. Translated: CASSTGGRKGTGELFF.

The CDR3 is CASNVGRDLYEQYF. The DNA of the CDR3 is TGTGCCAGCAACGTGGGACGGGATCTCTACGAGCAGTACTTC. V gene TRBV28 combines with J gene TRBJ2-7, with D tentatively TRBD1 or TRBD2 (5 bases each). Trimming shortened V by 7 bases and J by 3 bases, and 16 bases separated the two germline ends. CDR1 is MDHEN and CDR2 is SYDVKM in the germline V gene. The length of the CDR3 is 14 residues.

This chain uses TRBV4-2 with TRBJ1-2; D may be TRBD1 (5 bases). With 1 base removed from V and 8 bases from J, the gap between germline ends came to 11 bases. CDR3 length: 13 residues. Germline V lookup: CDR1 LGHNA, CDR2 YNFKEQ. The CDR3 nucleotides are TGTGCCAGCAGCCAAGTTCCAGGGAAAGGCTACACCTTC. It yields the protein CASSQVPGKGYTF.

The chain is built from TRBV28 and TRBJ2-6; 7 bases agree with TRBD2. CDR3 size: 15 residues. Per the germline V gene, CDR1 is MDHEN and CDR2 is SYDVKM. The trim removed 8 bases at V and 4 bases at J, leaving 8 bases unmatched. The chain's CDR3 is CASSPGGNGANVLTF. The CDR3 coding sequence is TGTGCCAGCTCCCCGGGAGGTAACGGGGCCAACGTCCTGACTTTC.